In its sample, the clone carrying this T cell receptor beta chain was seen a few times. The data originate from a study of T cell repertoires in cytomegalovirus infection. The germline V gene encodes CDR1 GTSNPN and CDR2 SVGIG (reference sequence). CDR3 length: 13 residues. The V gene end was trimmed by 3 bases and the J gene end by 4 bases; junction bases not matched to a gene: 3. Each CDR3 protein gets one entry after TCRdb re-called the reads with MiXCR. The repertoire holds about 180,000 distinct CDR3 sequences, with 17% as singletons. The clonotype comes from a human donor in good health (CMV status not recorded). Some clones in this sample may be carry-over from other donors' samples. The chain is built from TRBV30 and TRBJ2-7; 10 nucleotides match TRBD1. Sequencing input: CD8+ T cells from PBMCs. The CDR3 DNA follows: TGTGCCTGGAGCCCGGGACAGGGGTACGAGCAGTACTTC. Translation gives CAWSPGQGYEQYF.